The text below deals with one T cell receptor beta chain. Only in-frame clones appear in the TCRdb table, and some are missing; sequencing was by immunoSEQ multiplex PCR. Here the sample spans about 79,000 clones, 88% being singletons. This entry belongs to a study of OX40 agonist ivuxolimab in advanced cancers. This CDR3 is built from 16 residues. Germline V lookup: CDR1 SNHLY, CDR2 FYNNEI. V was clipped by 8 bases and J by 4 bases; unmatched bases: 13. The sequence came from an adult with an advanced solid tumor such as melanoma, head and neck, liver or kidney cancer. The chain links TRBV2 to TRBJ2-3, with TRBD1 identical over 9 bases. The source material was CD4+ or CD8+ T cells sorted from blood, sampled in a trial of the OX40 agonist ivuxolimab. The CDR3 is CASDTQGAARADTQYF. Here the CDR3 DNA reads TGTGCCAGCGATACACAGGGGGCAGCGAGGGCAGATACGCAGTATTTT.